These T cell receptor beta chains were read from a single sample in a study of blood T cell repertoires in COVID-19. Data came from immunoSEQ multiplex PCR; TCRdb stores just in-frame clones and leaves some out. The profile shows roughly 150,000 clones, roughly nine tenths of them singletons. Material for sequencing was peripheral blood. The receptors come from a woman aged 40 to 55 with acute or convalescent COVID-19. Both conserved end residues are part of each CDR3. A D gene is named only where the DNA matches it firmly. The size entry is marked missing in some rows and otherwise reads once, few, many or a size class.

J | V | D | size | DNA | CDR3
TRBJ1-4 | TRBV9 | . | once | TGTGCCAGCAGCGTAGGAGAGGGTTTGATTGAAAAACTGTTTTTT | CASSVGEGLIEKLFF
TRBJ1-1 | TRBV10-3 | . | . | TGTGCCATCAGGGCTACAGAACACCCCAACACTGAAGCTTTCTTT | CAIRATEHPNTEAFF
TRBJ1-1 | TRBV28 | TRBD1 | . | TGTGCCAGCAGTTTCTGGACAGGGACTGAAGCTTTCTTT | CASSFWTGTEAFF
TRBJ2-7 | TRBV2 | . | once | TGTGCCAGCAGTCACCCCATTAGGGGCGACTCCTACGAGCAGTACTTC | CASSHPIRGDSYEQYF
TRBJ1-3 | TRBV2 | TRBD1 | . | TGTGCCAGCAGTGAGGACAGGGTTGGAAACACCATATATTTT | CASSEDRVGNTIYF
TRBJ1-5 | TRBV27 | TRBD1 | few | TGTGCCAGCAGTTTAATCCCGGGACAGAGCAATCAGCCCCAGCATTTT | CASSLIPGQSNQPQHF
TRBJ2-1 | TRBV5-1 | . | . | TGCGCCAGCAGCTTGGTTCTGGCCAATGAGCAGTTCTTC | CASSLVLANEQFF
TRBJ1-2 | TRBV10-3 | . | . | TGTGCCATCAGTGAGACGGGGAACGCTCGAGGCTACACCTTC | CAISETGNARGYTF
TRBJ2-4 | TRBV10-3 | . | . | TGTGCCATCAGTGACCAGGGAACGGCCAAAAACATTCAGTACTTC | CAISDQGTAKNIQYF
TRBJ2-2 | TRBV4-2 | . | . | TGTGCCAGCAGCCGGGGGACGGGGGACACCGGGGAGCTGTTTTTT | CASSRGTGDTGELFF
TRBJ1-5 | TRBV2 | TRBD1 | few | TGTGCCAGCAAGGGACAGCAGACCAATCAGCCCCAGCATTTT | CASKGQQTNQPQHF
TRBJ2-2 | TRBV11-2 | . | . | TGTGCCAGCAGCCCTCAAATATCAGGGGCCGGGGAGCTGTTTTTT | CASSPQISGAGELFF
TRBJ2-1 | TRBV19 | TRBD2 | . | TGTGCCAGCCGGGAGGGGGCCTACAATGAGCAGTTCTTC | CASREGAYNEQFF
TRBJ1-3 | TRBV3-1/TRBV3-2 | TRBD1 | . | TGTGCCAGCAGCACAACAGGGGGTTCTGGAAACACCATATATTTT | CASSTTGGSGNTIYF
TRBJ1-2 | TRBV28 | TRBD1 | . | TGTGCCAGCAGTCAACAGGGGGGAAGCTATGGCTACACCTTC | CASSQQGGSYGYTF
TRBJ1-2 | TRBV6-5 | . | . | TGTGCCAGCAGTAACACTGGAGGGTTGGGTGGCTACACCTTC | CASSNTGGLGGYTF
TRBJ2-2 | TRBV12-2 | . | . | TGTGCAAGTCGCTTAGGGGCAGCCAACACCGGGGAGCTGTTTTTT | CASRLGAANTGELFF
TRBJ1-1 | TRBV10-3 | TRBD1 | . | TGTGCCATCAGTGACTCCGGGACAGGGGGCACTGAAGCTTTCTTT | CAISDSGTGGTEAFF